Below, 26 T cell receptor beta chains from the same sample are listed, as sequenced in a study of T cells in pancreatic ductal adenocarcinoma. The method was immunoSEQ multiplex PCR; TCRdb's version includes in-frame clones alone and lacks a portion of them. The sample shows over 85,000 clones, roughly 96% of them seen only once. No neoadjuvant therapy was given to the selected pancreatic ductal adenocarcinoma patients before their surgery. The specimen sequenced was PBMCs. The receptors derive from a human donor with pancreatic ductal adenocarcinoma.

The V gene is TRBV14, the J gene TRBJ2-7, with 13 nucleotides matching TRBD2. This CDR3 region has 16 residues. The germline V gene encodes CDR1 SGHDN and CDR2 FVKESK. The junction had 10 bases not matched to a gene; V was cut back by 4 bases and J by 7 bases. CDR3 nucleotide sequence: TGTGCCAGCAGCCTTACTCGACTAGCGGGAGGAAGGGAGCAGTACTTC. Translating gives CASSLTRLAGGREQYF.

This clone turned up a few times. J is TRBJ1-1 and V is TRBV7-2; a weak D match, TRBD1 (5 bases). The CDR3 sequence is 14 residues long. The V and J ends lost 5 bases and 4 bases respectively, with 14 bases between them. The germline gives CDR1 SGHTA, CDR2 FQGNSA. The CDR3 spells CASSPSGGSTEAFF. DNA for the CDR3: TGTGCCAGCAGCCCCTCGGGGGGAAGCACTGAAGCTTTCTTT.

V is TRBV9 and J is TRBJ2-7; TRBD1 is a possible D gene (6 bases). The V end lost 0 bases, the J end lost 6 bases, and 7 bases lay between the germline ends. The germline CDR1 and CDR2 sequences are SGDLS and YYNGEE. The CDR3 runs to 12 residues. The CDR3 nucleotides are TGTGCCAGCAGCGTAGAAGGGGGCGAGCAGTACTTC. Its protein is CASSVEGGEQYF.

The CDR3 region is CASSQDMEGTGLVLGANVLTF. CDR3 nucleotide sequence: TGTGCCAGCAGCCAAGATATGGAGGGGACAGGTCTCGTGCTCGGGGCCAACGTCCTGACTTTC. This chain links TRBV4-2 with TRBJ2-6, with TRBD1 matching 8 bases. CDR3 size: 21 residues. CDR1 LGHNA and CDR2 YNFKEQ come from the germline V gene. V lost 0 bases to trimming and J lost 4 bases; unmatched junction nucleotides: 17.

V usage is TRBV7-3 and J usage is TRBJ2-5, with D possibly being TRBD2 (6 bases). Trimming cost V 0 bases and J 5 bases, with 13 bases left between them. The CDR3 loop spans 15 amino acids. Germline V CDR1 and CDR2: SGHTA, FQGTGA. CDR3: CASSLTEGLHETQYF. The CDR3 DNA reads as TGTGCCAGCAGCTTAACGGAGGGTCTTCACGAGACCCAGTACTTC.

The rearrangement links TRBV27 to TRBJ1-2; D unresolved. The ends were cut back, 5 bases at V and 1 base at J, with 8 bases in the middle. The CDR3 extends over 13 amino acids. Germline V gene lookup returns CDR1 MNHEY and CDR2 SMNVEV (reference sequence). DNA of the CDR3: TGTGCCAGCAGTAGTCAGATTAACTATGGCTACACCTTC. This codes for CASSSQINYGYTF.

The chain employs TRBV5-3 and TRBJ1-4; TRBD1 might be the D (5 bases). TRBV5-3 counts as an open reading frame of uncertain function. The V gene lost 10 bases and the J gene lost 6 bases, with 16 bases spanning the gap. The CDR3 covers 13 residues. In DNA, the CDR3 is TGTGCCCTTGCACCAGGGAATGATGAAAAACTGTTTTTT. Encoded protein: CALAPGNDEKLFF.

The gene calls are TRBV18 and TRBJ2-1; 11 nucleotides line up with TRBD1. The CDR3 is 15 amino acids. V lost 8 bases and J lost 8; bases outside the gene matches: 11. Per the germline V gene, CDR1 is KGHSH and CDR2 is LQKENI. Here the CDR3 DNA reads TGTGCCAGCCCACGCACAGGACAGGGGGCCGATGAGCAGTTCTTC. It encodes CASPRTGQGADEQFF.

Remarks on this clone: The sample has other DNA sequences that encode this CDR3 too. The rearrangement links TRBV18 to TRBJ2-7, with TRBD1 matching 9 bases. The germline V gene encodes CDR1 KGHSH and CDR2 LQKENI. J was trimmed by 3 bases and V by 6 bases; bases with no gene match: 6. This CDR3 region has 14 residues. CDR3 loop: CASSPGTGNYEQYF. The CDR3 DNA sequence: TGTGCCAGCTCTCCCGGGACAGGGAACTACGAGCAGTACTTC. The full variable domain, rest sourced from reference TRBV18 and TRBJ2-7, is NAGVMQNPRHLVRRRGQEARLRCSPMKGHSHVYWYRQLPEEGLKFMVYLQKENIIDESGMPKERFSAEFPKEGPSILRIQQVVRGDSAAYFCASSPGTGNYEQYFGPGTRLTVT.

The chain employs TRBV11-3 and TRBJ2-2, with TRBD1 matching over 12 bases. V gave up 1 base and J gave up 5 bases; unmatched junction bases: 2. The CDR3 has 16 residues. The germline CDR1 and CDR2 sequences are SGHNT and YENEEA. The CDR3 region is CASSLAGQGATGELFF. The CDR3, as DNA: TGTGCCAGCAGCTTAGCGGGACAGGGGGCGACCGGGGAGCTGTTTTTT.

V gene TRBV15 combines with J gene TRBJ2-7; 11 nucleotides align to TRBD1. Looked up from germline, CDR1 is LNHNV and CDR2 is YYDKDF (reference sequence). CDR3 size: 15 residues. J gave up 7 bases and V 2 bases, and 7 bases lay outside the gene matches. The CDR3 coding sequence is TGTGCCACCAGCAGACCCGGACAGGGGGCGGGGGAGCAGTACTTC. Encoded protein: CATSRPGQGAGEQYF.

The chain employs TRBV5-1 and TRBJ2-5; 12 bases align to TRBD2. The V gene end was trimmed by 4 bases and the J gene end by 6 bases; junction bases not matched to a gene: 4. This CDR3 comprises 14 residues. Germline CDR1 SGHRS, CDR2 YFSETQ. Written as DNA, the CDR3 is TGCGCCAGCAGCCTAGGACTAGCGGGGCAGACCCAGTACTTC. Its protein is CASSLGLAGQTQYF.

The chain has TRBV29-1 and TRBJ2-5; tentatively, D is TRBD2 (5 bases). V lost 4 bases to trimming and J lost 5 bases, with 14 bases between them. This CDR3 comprises 13 residues. Germline V gives CDR1 SQVTM, CDR2 ANQGSEA. CDR3 sequence: CSVGVGAGETQYF. CDR3 nucleotides: TGCAGCGTTGGCGTGGGAGCTGGGGAGACCCAGTACTTC.

V usage is TRBV5-6 and J usage is TRBJ1-1; TRBD1 agrees at 8 bases. CDR3 length: 12 amino acids. The germline V gene has CDR1 SGHDT and CDR2 YYEEEE. Trimming removed 1 base from V and 9 bases from J; junction bases left unmatched: 2. CDR3 region: CASSLNRGKAFF. Written as DNA, the CDR3 is TGTGCCAGCAGCTTGAACAGGGGGAAAGCTTTCTTT.

This clone was picked up one time. CDR3 protein: CSASIRGGYTF. The CDR3 bases are TGCAGTGCTTCTATCCGGGGGGGCTACACCTTC. V gene TRBV20-1 combines with J gene TRBJ1-2, with D perhaps matching TRBD1 (5 bases). The germline V gene has CDR1 DFQATT and CDR2 SNEGSKA (reference sequence). Trimming removed 5 bases from V and 8 bases from J, with 12 bases in between. This CDR3 contains 11 residues.

V and J are TRBV11-1 and TRBJ2-5, with 8 bases aligning to TRBD2. V was clipped by 1 base and J by 7 bases; unmatched bases: 14. There are 17 residues in the CDR3. Germline CDR1 SGHAT, CDR2 FQDESV (reference sequence). The CDR3 spells CASSLEGGLGGRGTQYF. DNA for the CDR3: TGTGCCAGCAGCTTAGAAGGGGGACTAGGGGGACGTGGGACCCAGTACTTC.

The chain is built from TRBV5-4 and TRBJ2-4; no firm D call. V lost 4 bases, J lost 1 base, and 9 bases lay in between. The CDR3 length is 14 residues. Germline V gene lookup returns CDR1 SGHNT and CDR2 YYREEE (reference sequence). CDR3 in DNA: TGTGCCAGCAGCCTTTTTAGTGCCAAAAACATTCAGTACTTC. Translated: CASSLFSAKNIQYF.

The V and J genes are TRBV7-2 and TRBJ1-1, with TRBD1 identical over 10 bases. Trimming took 4 bases from V and 0 from J; bases not matched to a gene: 5. Germline CDR1 and CDR2: SGHTA and FQGNSA. There are 16 residues in the CDR3. The CDR3 protein is CASSSGQGLMNTEAFF. In DNA form, the CDR3 reads TGTGCCAGCAGCTCGGGACAGGGGCTAATGAACACTGAAGCTTTCTTT.

The V and J genes are TRBV5-1 and TRBJ2-2; D is unclear. The CDR3 has 15 residues. Deletions cut 1 base from V and 5 bases from J, with 12 bases between. Germline CDR1 reads SGHRS; CDR2 reads YFSETQ. CDR3 region: CASSLLEKETGELFF. The DNA of the CDR3 is TGCGCCAGCAGCTTGCTTGAGAAGGAGACCGGGGAGCTGTTTTTT.

This clone has just one count. The chain recombines TRBV7-9 with TRBJ2-2, with D possibly matching TRBD1 (5 bases). Trimming removed 2 bases at V and 5 bases at J, with 15 bases between. CDR1 SEHNR and CDR2 FQNEAQ come from the germline V gene (reference sequence). The CDR3 consists of 16 residues. CDR3 loop: CASSLIRGAWTGELFF. For the CDR3, the DNA is TGTGCCAGCAGCTTAATTAGGGGCGCATGGACCGGGGAGCTGTTTTTT.

The genes are TRBV11-2 and TRBJ1-4, with 7 bases identical to TRBD1. The germline CDR1 and CDR2 sequences are SGHAT and FQNNGV. V lost 0 bases, J lost 7 bases, and 5 bases stayed unmatched. This CDR3 has 15 amino acids. The CDR3 DNA follows: TGTGCCAGCAGCTTAGATCGGGACAGCGTTGAAAAACTGTTTTTT. This gives the protein CASSLDRDSVEKLFF.

V gene TRBV5-1 combines with J gene TRBJ1-3, with D maybe TRBD1 (5 bases). V was shortened by 4 bases and J by 1 base, with 18 bases between the two germline ends. This CDR3 contains 17 residues. The germline V gene encodes CDR1 SGHRS and CDR2 YFSETQ. Here the CDR3 reads CASSPRGVGQSGNTIYF. CDR3 in DNA: TGCGCCAGCAGCCCTCGGGGGGTCGGGCAGTCTGGAAACACCATATATTTT. The complete variable domain, with remaining parts taken from reference TRBV5-1 and TRBJ1-3, reads KAGVTQTPRYLIKTRGQQVTLSCSPISGHRSVSWYQQTPGQGLQFLFEYFSETQRNKGNFPGRFSGRQFSNSRSEMNVSTLELGDSALYLCASSPRGVGQSGNTIYFGEGSWLTVV.

J is TRBJ1-1 and V is TRBV21-1. TRBV21-1 is a recognized pseudogene. The CDR3 spans 17 residues. The CDR3 sequence is CASSQHRPRAGDTEAFF. In nucleotides, the CDR3 is TGTGCCAGCAGCCAACACCGACCGAGGGCGGGGGACACTGAAGCTTTCTTT.

This clone was seen a single time. The rearrangement joins TRBV7-2 to TRBJ2-3, with D possibly TRBD1 on 5 matching bases. CDR1 is SGHTA, CDR2 FQGNSA, per germline. V lost 1 base, J lost 3 bases, and 5 bases lay in between. The CDR3 contains 13 residues. CDR3 sequence: CASSLGTTDTQYF. The CDR3 DNA sequence: TGTGCCAGCAGCTTAGGGACAACAGATACGCAGTATTTT.

This clone came up once. The V call is TRBV5-1, the J call TRBJ2-3; TRBD2 aligns across 9 bases. This CDR3 spans 16 amino acids. The germline V gene encodes CDR1 SGHRS and CDR2 YFSETQ. After removal of 0 bases from V and 3 bases from J, the junction contained 5 bases not matched to a gene. CDR3 loop: CASSLGLAGMTDTQYF. The CDR3 coding sequence is TGCGCCAGCAGCTTGGGGCTAGCGGGAATGACAGATACGCAGTATTTT.

The chain has TRBV4-3 and TRBJ2-6; 7 bases line up with TRBD1. Germline lookup yields CDR1 LGHNA and CDR2 YSLEER. V lost 6 bases to trimming and J lost 2 bases; unmatched junction nucleotides: 4. The length of the CDR3 is 15 residues. CDR3 sequence reads: CASRGDRAGANVLTF. The DNA of the CDR3 is TGCGCCAGCAGAGGCGACAGGGCTGGGGCCAACGTCCTGACTTTC.